One and the same sample provided the 8 T cell receptor beta chains below, sequenced in a study of CD8 T cells in ankylosing spondylitis. Study results and limitations: A motif of several highly homologous TCR beta variants was seen as apparently characteristic of ankylosing spondylitis blood.

MiXCR was run by TCRdb on the 5' RACE reads, yielding one entry per CDR3 protein. The sample contains just under 550,000 distinct CDR3 sequences, more than 9.5% of which appear only once. For these TCRs, the target antigens are not known. The sample taken for sequencing was blood, either unsorted or a sorted T cell fraction (not recorded which). All receptors derive from a male donor with ankylosing spondylitis.

This clonotype appeared a few times. This rearrangement joins TRBV3-1 to TRBJ1-4; 7 bases line up with TRBD1. The ends lost 3 bases at V and 6 bases at J; junction bases unmatched: 4. The germline CDR1 and CDR2 sequences are LGHDT and YNNKEL (reference sequence). This CDR3 is 14 amino acids long. The DNA for the CDR3 is TGTGCCAGCAGCCATGGAGGGGGCGATGAAAAACTGTTTTTT. Residues: CASSHGGGDEKLFF.

This clonotype was seen a handful of times. The chain uses TRBV6-1 and TRBJ1-5, with 8 bases matching TRBD1. From germline, CDR1 is MNHNS and CDR2 SASEGT. The CDR3 sequence is 15 residues long. V shed 6 bases and J 6 bases; nucleotides not matched to a gene: 10. The CDR3, as DNA: TGTGCCAGCAGGACCATGACAGGGGCGGGTCAGCCCCAGCATTTT. This encodes CASRTMTGAGQPQHF.

A few counts support this clonotype. The chain carries TRBV20-1 and TRBJ2-1; a weak D match, TRBD1 (6 bases). V was pared by 1 base and J by 4 bases, with 20 bases between. The CDR3 sequence is 17 residues long. Germline-derived CDR1 and CDR2 are DFQATT and SNEGSKA (reference sequence). The CDR3 reads CSARARIGARGYNEQFF. CDR3 DNA: TGCAGTGCTAGAGCCCGGATAGGCGCGAGGGGGTACAATGAGCAGTTCTTC.

This clonotype was observed a few times. The V call is TRBV27, the J call TRBJ2-5; TRBD2 matches at 10 bases. The CDR3 sequence is 15 residues long. Looked up from germline, CDR1 is MNHEY and CDR2 is SMNVEV (reference sequence). Trimming removed 2 bases from V and 3 bases from J; junction bases left unmatched: 3. CDR3 sequence reads: CASSLTSGGEETQYF. CDR3 sequence (DNA): TGTGCCAGCAGTTTAACGAGCGGGGGGGAAGAGACCCAGTACTTC.

This clonotype has only a few counts. The chain couples TRBV10-3 to TRBJ2-5; 8 bases are shared with TRBD1. From germline, CDR1 is ENHRY and CDR2 SYGVKD. This CDR3 is built from 13 residues. The ends lost 10 bases at V and 4 bases at J; junction bases unmatched: 8. The CDR3 nucleotides read TGTGCCACTAAGGACAGGGAGCGAGAGACCCAGTACTTC. It yields the protein CATKDRERETQYF.

V gene TRBV28 combines with J gene TRBJ1-5; 7 bases align to TRBD1. V was clipped by 1 base and J by 7 bases; unmatched bases: 16. CDR1 is MDHEN and CDR2 is SYDVKM in the germline V gene. The CDR3 sequence is 18 residues long. CDR3 nucleotide sequence: TGTGCCAGCAGTTTATCCCCTGGTTTAGGGGGCCTAGACCAGCCCCAGCATTTT. It specifies CASSLSPGLGGLDQPQHF. Looking up the rest from reference TRBV28 and TRBJ1-5 gives the full variable domain: DVKVTQSSRYLVKRTGEKVFLECVQDMDHENMFWYRQDPGLGLRLIYFSYDVKMKEKGDIPEGYSVSREKKERFSLILESASTNQTSMYLCASSLSPGLGGLDQPQHFGDGTRLSIL.

V gene TRBV5-1 combines with J gene TRBJ2-2; 10 bases match TRBD1. The J segment lost 6 bases and the V segment lost 4 bases, leaving 6 bases of the junction unmatched. The CDR3 totals 15 residues. Germline CDR1 and CDR2: SGHRS and YFSETQ. CDR3 region: CASSPPGTGAGELFF. The CDR3 region has the DNA TGCGCCAGCAGCCCCCCCGGGACAGGGGCCGGGGAGCTGTTTTTT.

The chain couples TRBV12-3 or TRBV12-4 to TRBJ2-3; possible D gene TRBD2, 6 bases. V gave up 10 bases and J gave up 3 bases, with 14 bases separating them. CDR3 length: 13 residues. The CDR3 DNA is TGTGCCACCGGAGGGATGGTTACAGATACGCAGTATTTT. Its protein is CATGGMVTDTQYF.